A single sample is the source of the 5 T cell receptor beta chains below, sequenced in a study of cytomegalovirus exposure and HLA in healthy donors. 60 Vbeta and 13 Jbeta primers were used in PCR. Sequenced by immunoSEQ multiplex PCR; TCRdb stores in-frame clones only, minus some. The sample holds under 150,000 clones, more than 75% seen once. The source material was PBMCs. Receptors were obtained from a woman in her thirties or forties in good health and CMV-seropositive.

The chain joins TRBV5-1 to TRBJ2-7, with D perhaps matching TRBD1 (6 bases). Germline CDR1 SGHRS, CDR2 YFSETQ. The CDR3 runs 13 residues. The V and J ends lost 0 bases and 3 bases respectively, with 7 bases between them. The CDR3 here is CASSLEGGYEQYF. CDR3 nucleotides: TGCGCCAGCAGCTTGGAAGGGGGCTACGAGCAGTACTTC.

The chain carries TRBV9 and TRBJ2-1; tentative D call: TRBD2 (6 bases). Germline CDR1 is SGDLS and CDR2 is YYNGEE. This CDR3 region has 15 residues. The V end was cut by 1 base, the J end by 7 bases, with 15 bases between. Here the CDR3 DNA reads TGTGCCAGCAGCGTATTCTCGGGAGTAAAAAATGAGCAGTTCTTC. It codes for CASSVFSGVKNEQFF.

This clone was picked up a small number of times. The CDR3 sequence: CAISDRGGANVLTF. The DNA of the CDR3 is TGTGCCATCAGTGACCGGGGAGGGGCCAACGTCCTGACTTTC. The V call is TRBV10-3, the J call TRBJ2-6; D is possibly TRBD2 (5 bases). This CDR3 comprises 14 residues. The V end was cut by 3 bases, the J end by 4 bases, with 7 bases between. The germline CDR1 and CDR2 sequences are ENHRY and SYGVKD.

The CDR3 is CAIGQGATGIQYF. The CDR3 DNA reads TGTGCCATCGGACAGGGGGCGACAGGCATTCAGTACTTC. The rearrangement uses TRBV10-3 and TRBJ2-4, with 11 positions matching TRBD1. The CDR3 spans 13 residues. CDR1 and CDR2 from the germline V gene are ENHRY and SYGVKD. V was clipped by 8 bases and J by 9 bases; unmatched bases: 6.

V and J are TRBV6-6 and TRBJ2-7; 8 bases fit TRBD2. J was trimmed by 2 bases and V by 5 bases; bases with no gene match: 8. In germline, CDR1 is MNHNY, CDR2 SVGAGI (reference sequence). The CDR3 runs 15 residues. CDR3 residues: CASSPDAGGPYEQYF. In DNA form, the CDR3 reads TGTGCCAGCAGTCCAGACGCGGGGGGTCCCTACGAGCAGTACTTC.